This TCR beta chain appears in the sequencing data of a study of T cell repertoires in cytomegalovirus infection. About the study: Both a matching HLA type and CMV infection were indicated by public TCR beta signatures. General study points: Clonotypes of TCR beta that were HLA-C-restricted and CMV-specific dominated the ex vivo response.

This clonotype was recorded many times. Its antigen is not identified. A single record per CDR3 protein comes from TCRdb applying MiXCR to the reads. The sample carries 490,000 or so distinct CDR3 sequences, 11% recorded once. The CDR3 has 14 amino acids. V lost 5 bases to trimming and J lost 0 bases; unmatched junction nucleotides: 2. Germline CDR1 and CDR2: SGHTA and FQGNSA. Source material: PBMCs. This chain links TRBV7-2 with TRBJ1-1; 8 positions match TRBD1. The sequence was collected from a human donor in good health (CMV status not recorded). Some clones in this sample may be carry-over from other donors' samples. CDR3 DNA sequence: TGTGCCAGCAGCCGGGGACAGGTGAACACTGAAGCTTTCTTT. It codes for CASSRGQVNTEAFF.